The clone carrying this T cell receptor (beta chain) has at least ten counts. Its specificity is unknown. J lost 6 bases, V lost 3 bases, and 1 base had no gene match. The CDR3 is made up of 12 amino acids. This sample is part of a study of T-cell reconstitution after alpha-beta-depleted transplantation in children. Findings and caveats of the study: At the one-year point after transplant, T-cell counts and TCRbeta diversity were found to come mostly from T cells that had been newly produced.

Unique molecular identifiers featured in how the TCRbeta library was prepared. TCRdb re-called the PCR reads through MiXCR, storing one row per CDR3 protein. The sample lists around 490,000 distinct CDR3 sequences; about 10% were seen once. The sequence was collected from a female patient younger than 10 who had a stem cell transplant for aplastic anemia, so the T cells may come from the graft donor. This chain connects TRBV12-3 or TRBV12-4 to TRBJ2-7; 8 bases are a match to TRBD1. The input for sequencing was PBMCs, mostly from graft donor cells, taken 180 days after TCRalphabeta/CD19-depleted stem cell transplant. The DNA for the CDR3 is TGTGCCAGCAGTTTTGGGACAGGCGAGCAGTACGTC. As protein: CASSFGTGEQYV.